This entry features one T cell receptor beta chain sequence. Its target is unknown. The source of roughly 2.1 micrograms of genomic DNA for TCR beta libraries was cryopreserved PBMCs. This CDR3 comprises 14 residues. V was pared by 2 bases and J by 5 bases, with 14 bases between. Germline-derived CDR1 and CDR2 are SGDLS and YYNGEE. These data originate in a study of cytotoxic CD8 clonotypes in ibrutinib-treated CLL. General study points: Patients showed higher baseline clonality than age-matched healthy donors, and it tracked circulating CD8+ T-cell counts.

Sequencing used immunoSEQ multiplex PCR; TCRdb keeps in-frame clones, though not all of them. The sample contains roughly 180,000 clones, around 72% of which appear only once. This specimen was PBMCs, taken after 24 months of ibrutinib treatment. The chain joins TRBV9 to TRBJ2-7, with D possibly being TRBD1 (6 bases). This clonotype was sampled from a human donor with chronic lymphocytic leukemia. The DNA of the CDR3 is TGTGCCAGCAGCGTGACCGAACAGGGTCACGAGCAGTACTTC. Protein product: CASSVTEQGHEQYF.